This is a list of T cell receptor beta chains from one sample in a study of PD-L1 blockade in urothelial cancer. Generated by immunoSEQ multiplex PCR, the TCRdb table keeps only in-frame clones and is missing some. The table lists around 50,000 clones, approximately 85% of them singletons, with under 2.5% in the top ten. The sample consisted of PBMCs, taken around atezolizumab (anti-PD-L1) treatment. These receptor sequences come from a man in his forties or fifties with urothelial cancer. Both conserved end residues are part of each CDR3.

j_gene: TRBJ2-4; len: 16; v_gene: TRBV7-2; CDR3aa: CASSLGTQSSKNIQYF
j_gene: TRBJ1-1; len: 12; v_gene: TRBV7-9; CDR3aa: CASSQTGSETFF
j_gene: TRBJ1-1; len: 14; v_gene: TRBV27; CDR3aa: CASSGTGGRTEAFF
j_gene: TRBJ2-1; len: 15; v_gene: TRBV7-8; CDR3aa: CASSLTSGRANEQFF
j_gene: TRBJ2-3; len: 13; v_gene: TRBV7-8; CDR3aa: CASSLARGDTQYF
j_gene: TRBJ1-5; len: 17; v_gene: TRBV7-2; CDR3aa: CASSFGRPIYSNQPQHF
j_gene: TRBJ2-5; len: 16; v_gene: TRBV7-6; CDR3aa: CASSSPKTGGQETQYF
j_gene: TRBJ2-4; len: 17; v_gene: TRBV2; CDR3aa: CASSESSSLLAKNIQYF
j_gene: TRBJ2-3; len: 17; v_gene: TRBV6-1; CDR3aa: CASSEDWDSGYTDTQYF
j_gene: TRBJ2-7; len: 15; v_gene: TRBV18; CDR3aa: CASSPSTGGSYEQYF
j_gene: TRBJ2-5; len: 13; v_gene: TRBV5-1; CDR3aa: CASSLDSQETQYF
j_gene: TRBJ2-5; len: 17; v_gene: TRBV23-1; CDR3aa: CASSRPPGQWRAETQYF
j_gene: TRBJ2-3; len: 14; v_gene: TRBV10-1; CDR3aa: CASSASRDTDTQYF
j_gene: TRBJ2-1; len: 15; v_gene: TRBV2; CDR3aa: CASSEDLSGNNEQFF
j_gene: TRBJ1-3; len: 16; v_gene: TRBV6-5; CDR3aa: CASSYYPTASGNTIYF
j_gene: TRBJ2-7; len: 14; v_gene: TRBV19; CDR3aa: CASTYGHGSYEQYF
j_gene: TRBJ2-7; len: 13; v_gene: TRBV11-3; CDR3aa: CASSLRHNYEQYF
j_gene: TRBJ1-1; len: 16; v_gene: TRBV5-6; CDR3aa: CASSLAVVRADTEAFF
j_gene: TRBJ2-7; len: 15; v_gene: TRBV5-1; CDR3aa: CASSLGQGAVYEQYF
j_gene: TRBJ2-1; len: 15; v_gene: TRBV29-1; CDR3aa: CSVDVGLAGGTEQFF
j_gene: TRBJ2-1; len: 15; v_gene: TRBV18; CDR3aa: CASSPKRALSNEQFF
j_gene: TRBJ2-3; len: 16; v_gene: TRBV2; CDR3aa: CASIPLWGTSTDTQYF
j_gene: TRBJ2-7; len: 14; v_gene: TRBV5-5; CDR3aa: CASRSPGQGDSADF
j_gene: TRBJ2-7; len: 11; v_gene: TRBV19; CDR3aa: CATGQPYEQYF
j_gene: TRBJ2-1; len: 14; v_gene: TRBV4-3; CDR3aa: CASSLSGRGNEQFF
j_gene: TRBJ2-5; len: 16; v_gene: TRBV5-1; CDR3aa: CASSSSGGSLRETQYF
j_gene: TRBJ2-2; len: 16; v_gene: TRBV9; CDR3aa: CASSAHGTSAAGELFF
j_gene: TRBJ2-2; len: 17; v_gene: TRBV7-8; CDR3aa: CASSPTPGQGWSGELFF
j_gene: TRBJ2-7; len: 13; v_gene: TRBV7-9; CDR3aa: CASSLEQSYEQYF
j_gene: TRBJ2-3; len: 15; v_gene: TRBV4-1; CDR3aa: CASSLIPGDTDTQYF
j_gene: TRBJ2-2; len: 15; v_gene: TRBV19; CDR3aa: CASRLDRASTGELFF
j_gene: TRBJ2-1; len: 13; v_gene: TRBV5-4; CDR3aa: CASSLESGNEQFF
j_gene: TRBJ1-5; len: 15; v_gene: TRBV28; CDR3aa: CASRHRDTRGQPQHF